Given below is one T cell receptor beta chain in context. The germline V and J ends were trimmed by 3 bases and 3 bases, with 9 bases remaining between them. The CDR3 is 13 amino acids. CDR1 and CDR2 from the germline V gene are MNHNS and SASEGT. This entry is derived from a study of blood T cell repertoires in COVID-19. Study details: Acute and convalescent COVID-19 samples came from the United States, Italy and Spain.

Original methodology: Reference gene primer amplification in the assay estimated nucleated cell counts. Produced via immunoSEQ multiplex PCR; TCRdb's table is partial and in-frame only. The V and J calls and clone size were taken over from that table, and D and trimming were inferred from the DNA. The sample consists of about 45,000 clones, about nine tenths of them appearing once. The chain carries TRBV6-1 and TRBJ2-7, with D uncertain. This TCR was recovered from a human donor in a cohort sampled during active COVID-19. Sequencing was done on a sample of peripheral blood. CDR3 in DNA: TGTGCCAGCAGTGAGGTCAACATCTACGAGCAGTACTTC. It specifies CASSEVNIYEQYF.